The source of this T cell receptor beta chain is a study of blood T cell repertoires in COVID-19. V shed 2 bases and J shed 2 bases, with 9 bases lying between them. The CDR3 has 14 residues. In germline, CDR1 is MDHEN, CDR2 SYDVKM. Measured with immunoSEQ multiplex PCR; TCRdb has only the in-frame clones, and not every one. In the table there are hundreds of thousands of clones, about 80% of which are singletons. The sample was peripheral blood. The chain links TRBV28 to TRBJ1-2, with D possibly matching TRBD1 (5 bases). The clonotype comes from an elderly woman with active or convalescent COVID-19. The CDR3 loop reads CASSLKGMNYGYTF. The CDR3 nucleotides are TGTGCCAGCAGTTTAAAGGGGATGAACTATGGCTACACCTTC.